This passage covers 7 T cell receptor beta chains from one sample sequenced in a study of blood T cells in healthy people across ages. A second roughly 6 to 12 cycle PCR used barcoded and J-beta primers. Via MiXCR, TCRdb re-called the 5' RACE reads, giving one row per CDR3 protein. This table holds about 1.6 million distinct CDR3 sequences, roughly 32% found once. Sequenced material: blood. The origin of the receptors is a woman in her 30s in good health.

V usage is TRBV11-1 and J usage is TRBJ2-3; D tentatively fits TRBD1 or TRBD2 (5 bases each). The CDR3 is 15 residues long. Germline CDR1 is SGHAT and CDR2 is FQDESV (reference sequence). V was cut by 3 bases and J by 6 bases, with 16 bases left in between. Here the CDR3 reads CASSFRGLKEDTQYF. In nucleotides, the CDR3 is TGTGCCAGCAGCTTCCGGGGCCTTAAGGAGGATACGCAGTATTTT.

This clonotype occurred a few times. V and J are TRBV12-3 or TRBV12-4 and TRBJ1-6; 10 bases fit TRBD1. Unmatched junction bases numbered 5, after V lost 5 bases and J lost 4 bases. The length of the CDR3 is 16 residues. CDR3 DNA sequence: TGTGCCAGCAGTACTGGACAGGGGGGATATAATTCACCCCTCCACTTT. Protein: CASSTGQGGYNSPLHF.

The chain uses TRBV2 and TRBJ1-1; TRBD1 agrees at 9 bases. The germline V gene has CDR1 SNHLY and CDR2 FYNNEI. This CDR3 has 13 residues. The V and J ends lost 5 bases and 5 bases, in that order; junction bases with no gene match: 3. CDR3 sequence (DNA): TGTGCCAGCAGTATGGGACAGGGAACTGAAGCTTTCTTT. It encodes CASSMGQGTEAFF.

Points on this clonotype: This may arise from a read error, as a much more abundant clone is one base away. The rearrangement links TRBV20-1 to TRBJ2-5; TRBD1 is a possible D gene (7 bases). With 3 bases removed from V and 11 bases from J, the gap between germline ends came to 22 bases. The CDR3 extends over 14 amino acids. Germline CDR1 and CDR2: DFQATT and SNEGSKA (reference sequence). The CDR3 region has the DNA TGCAGTGCTAGGATCCCAGGGGGGTCGTACGGGCAGTACTTC. Protein: CSARIPGGSYGQYF.

The J gene is TRBJ2-1, the V gene TRBV7-6, with 8 positions matching TRBD2. This CDR3 is built from 17 residues. V shed 5 bases, J shed 0 bases, and the junction held 9 bases outside the gene matches. Germline CDR1 SGHVS, CDR2 FNYEAQ. This chain's CDR3 is CASSPRVSGVSYNEQFF. In DNA, the CDR3 is TGTGCCAGCAGCCCCCGAGTTAGCGGGGTCTCCTACAATGAGCAGTTCTTC.

The gene calls are TRBV7-2 and TRBJ2-2, with 9 positions matching TRBD2. Germline CDR1 reads SGHTA; CDR2 reads FQGNSA. The trim removed 5 bases at V and 1 base at J, leaving 5 bases unmatched. This CDR3 has 16 amino acids. For the CDR3, the DNA is TGTGCCAGCAGCGCTCGTAGCGGGAGGAACACCGGGGAGCTGTTTTTT. Protein sequence: CASSARSGRNTGELFF. The entire variable domain, with the rest obtained from reference TRBV7-2 and TRBJ2-2, is as follows: GAGVSQSPSNKVTEKGKDVELRCDPISGHTALYWYRQSLGQGLEFLIYFQGNSAPDKSGLPSDRFSAERTGGSVSTLTIQRTQQEDSAVYLCASSARSGRNTGELFFGEGSRLTVL.

The V call is TRBV12-3 or TRBV12-4, the J call TRBJ2-2; TRBD1 is a possible D gene (5 bases). V was cut by 1 base and J by 2 bases, with 11 bases left in between. The CDR3 loop spans 16 amino acids. CDR3 protein: CASSLGRGANTGELFF. The CDR3 DNA follows: TGTGCCAGCAGTTTAGGAAGGGGCGCCAACACCGGGGAGCTGTTTTTT.